This T cell receptor beta chain is from a study of T cell responses to AZD1222 COVID-19 vaccine. TCRdb keeps only in-frame clones here, not all; method: immunoSEQ multiplex PCR. The table records about 140,000 clones, 90% to 95% of them present only once. For this clone: Its antigen is not known.

The V end was cut by 3 bases, the J end by 6 bases, with 9 bases between. This CDR3 comprises 13 residues. Germline V lookup: CDR1 MDHEN, CDR2 SYDVKM. Study-wide points: Distributed over spike, vaccine-associated CD4 TCRs predominated at 160-218 and 743-854. The donors showed a predominance of white British ancestry and of females, with possible underestimation of clonal diversity.

This TCR came from an adult who had recovered from COVID-19. V gene TRBV28 combines with J gene TRBJ2-1; D is unresolved. The material sequenced was peripheral blood, taken after recovery from COVID-19. The CDR3 bases are TGTGCCAGCAGTTTCTCCTACGGCAATGAGCAGTTCTTC. Protein sequence: CASSFSYGNEQFF. Supplemented by reference TRBV28 and TRBJ2-1, the full variable domain reads DVKVTQSSRYLVKRTGEKVFLECVQDMDHENMFWYRQDPGLGLRLIYFSYDVKMKEKGDIPEGYSVSREKKERFSLILESASTNQTSMYLCASSFSYGNEQFFGPGTRLTVL.